This T cell receptor (beta chain) was recovered during a study of blood T cells in healthy people across ages. This clonotype appeared a few times. Antigen specificity is unknown. Regarding the study as a whole: More naive CD4+ cells and higher diversity were found in long-lived than in aged donors. Investigators viewed diversity estimates from one million T cells as underestimates, the study reported.

Through a sample-barcoded 5' primer and a J-beta primer mix, a second PCR was run for roughly 7 to 11 cycles. TCRdb analysed the 5' RACE reads with MiXCR anew, one entry per CDR3 protein. The data hold 790,000 or so distinct CDR3 sequences, with about 56% observed a single time. Sample donors were healthy Caucasian individuals that came from Russia, aged about 6 to 95. The receptor comes from a man aged 35 to 55 in good health. The sample taken for sequencing was blood.

Written as DNA, the CDR3 is TGTGCCAGCAGCTTAGATCCGGGGATCTCAGCACCCCTCCACTTT. As protein: CASSLDPGISAPLHF. The gene calls are TRBV11-2 and TRBJ1-6; D gene unclear. With 0 bases removed from V and 11 bases from J, the gap between germline ends came to 14 bases. The CDR3 extends over 15 amino acids. Germline CDR1 is SGHAT and CDR2 is FQNNGV.